This TCR beta chain was identified in a study of beta chain features in type 1 diabetes. Study outcomes and limitations: A potential influence of HLA type upon TCRB rearrangement remained unresolved herein.

Expressed TCRB transcripts were sequenced because the isolated RNA had all been reverse transcribed beforehand. Using immunoSEQ multiplex PCR, the repertoire was profiled, and TCRdb retains in-frame clones only, with some absent. Altogether approximately 150,000 clones are present, 9.5% to 10% being singletons, with the ten largest covering nearly 0.65%. Losses at the gene ends were 10 bases for V and 1 base for J; bases not matched to a gene: 6. The CDR3 length is 14 residues. Germline V lookup: CDR1 MNHEY, CDR2 SVGAGI. This clone has only one observation. Its antigen remains unidentified. The chain has TRBV6-5 and TRBJ2-1; the match to TRBD1 covers 8 bases. This clonotype originated in a woman between 35 and 50 years old in good health. Sample: central memory CD4+ T cells from blood. CDR3 amino acids: CATLRTGSYNEQFF. In DNA form, the CDR3 reads TGTGCCACCCTACGGACAGGGTCCTACAATGAGCAGTTCTTC.